This T cell receptor beta chain was recovered during a study of CD8+ T cells in alopecia areata. Germline CDR1 and CDR2: MGHDK and SYGVNS. Trimming took off 2 bases at V and 9 bases at J, with 5 bases between the two ends. The CDR3 totals 11 residues. Following RNA extraction, reverse transcription yielded cDNA that acted as the sequencing template. Sequenced by immunoSEQ multiplex PCR; TCRdb stores in-frame clones only, minus some. The sample includes over 150,000 clones, about three fifths of them seen just once. The treatment denotes: oral pan-JAK inhibitor, 5-10 mg twice daily. The chain links TRBV25-1 to TRBJ2-1, with D maybe TRBD2 (5 bases). The source was CD4+ T cells sorted from blood, collected at week 4, from a patient treated with tofacitinib. The TCR originated in a human donor with alopecia areata. CDR3 nucleotides: TGTGCCAGCAGTGAACGGGGTGAGCAGTTCTTC. Encoded protein: CASSERGEQFF.